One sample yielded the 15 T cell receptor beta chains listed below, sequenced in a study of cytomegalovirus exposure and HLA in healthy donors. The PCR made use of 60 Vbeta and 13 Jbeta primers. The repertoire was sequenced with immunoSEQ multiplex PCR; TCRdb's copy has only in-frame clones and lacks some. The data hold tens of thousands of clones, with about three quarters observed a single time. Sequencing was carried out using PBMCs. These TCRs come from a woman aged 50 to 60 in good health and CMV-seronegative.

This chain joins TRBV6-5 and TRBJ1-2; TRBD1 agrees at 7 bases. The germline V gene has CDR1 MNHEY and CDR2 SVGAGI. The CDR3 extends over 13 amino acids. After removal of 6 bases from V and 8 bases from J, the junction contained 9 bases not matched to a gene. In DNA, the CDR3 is TGTGCCAGCAGGGAAACAGACAGGGTAGGCTACACCTTC. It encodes CASRETDRVGYTF.

The CDR3 DNA reads as TGCGCCAGCAGCTTGGGCGGCCCCTCAATGAACACTGAAGCTTTCTTT. Residues: CASSLGGPSMNTEAFF. The genes are TRBV5-1 and TRBJ1-1; no reliable D call. With 0 bases removed from V and 0 bases from J, the gap between germline ends came to 12 bases. The CDR3 contains 16 residues. Germline-derived CDR1 and CDR2 are SGHRS and YFSETQ.

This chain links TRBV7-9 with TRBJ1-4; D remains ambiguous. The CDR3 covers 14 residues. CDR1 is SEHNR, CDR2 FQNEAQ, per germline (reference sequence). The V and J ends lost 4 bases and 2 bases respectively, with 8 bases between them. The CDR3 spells CASSSRQTNEKLFF. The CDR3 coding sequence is TGTGCCAGCAGCTCCAGGCAGACTAATGAAAAACTGTTTTTT.

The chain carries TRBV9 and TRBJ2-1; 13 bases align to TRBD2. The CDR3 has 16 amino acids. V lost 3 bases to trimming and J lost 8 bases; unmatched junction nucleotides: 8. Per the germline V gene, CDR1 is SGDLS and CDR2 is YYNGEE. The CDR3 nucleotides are TGTGCCAGCAGCGAGATACTAGCGGGAGGGACGGATGAGCAGTTCTTC. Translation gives CASSEILAGGTDEQFF.

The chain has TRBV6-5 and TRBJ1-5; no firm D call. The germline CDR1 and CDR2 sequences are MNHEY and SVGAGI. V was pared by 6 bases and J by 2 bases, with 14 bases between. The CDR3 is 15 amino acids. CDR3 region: CASSERDGGNQPQHF. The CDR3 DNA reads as TGTGCCAGCAGCGAGCGAGACGGCGGCAATCAGCCCCAGCATTTT.

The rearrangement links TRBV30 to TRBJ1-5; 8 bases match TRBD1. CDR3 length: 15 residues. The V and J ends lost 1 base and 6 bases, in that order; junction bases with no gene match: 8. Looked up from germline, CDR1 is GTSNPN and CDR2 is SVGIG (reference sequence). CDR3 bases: TGTGCCTGGAGTGGATCCCTGACAGGGGTTCAGCCCCAGCATTTT. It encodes CAWSGSLTGVQPQHF.

The CDR3 reads CASSERGPDTQYF. In DNA form, the CDR3 reads TGTGCCAGCAGTGAACGGGGTCCAGATACGCAGTATTTT. The V gene is TRBV2, the J gene TRBJ2-3; possible D gene TRBD2, 5 bases. In germline, CDR1 is SNHLY, CDR2 FYNNEI. The CDR3 length is 13 residues. Trimming pared 2 bases from V and 4 bases from J, leaving 7 bases between.

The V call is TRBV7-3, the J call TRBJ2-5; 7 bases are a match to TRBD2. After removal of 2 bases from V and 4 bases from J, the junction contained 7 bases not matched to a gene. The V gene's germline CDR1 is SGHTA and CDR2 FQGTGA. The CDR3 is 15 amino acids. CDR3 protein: CASSLYGGRGETQYF. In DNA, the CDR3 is TGTGCCAGCAGCTTATATGGCGGGAGAGGAGAGACCCAGTACTTC.

The CDR3 reads CARSLGTSGYQETQYF. CDR3 coding DNA: TGTGCCAGAAGCTTGGGGACTAGCGGGTACCAAGAGACCCAGTACTTC. This chain links TRBV5-3 with TRBJ2-5; 11 nucleotides agree with TRBD2. TRBV5-3 belongs to the ORF category, with a function that is uncertain. V lost 0 bases to trimming and J lost 0 bases; unmatched junction nucleotides: 1. CDR3 length: 16 amino acids.

The CDR3 region has the DNA TGTGCCAGCGGGGAGTCGGGCGAAAAACTGTTTTTT. Translation: CASGESGEKLFF. The chain recombines TRBV6-6 with TRBJ1-4; unclear D gene. The germline V and J ends were trimmed by 8 bases and 8 bases, with 12 bases remaining between them. CDR1 is MNHNY and CDR2 is SVGAGI in the germline V gene (reference sequence). CDR3 length: 12 residues.

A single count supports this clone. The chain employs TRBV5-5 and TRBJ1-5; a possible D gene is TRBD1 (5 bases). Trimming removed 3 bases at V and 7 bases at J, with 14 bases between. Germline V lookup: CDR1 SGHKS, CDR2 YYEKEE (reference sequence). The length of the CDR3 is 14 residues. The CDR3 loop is CASSSDISIQPQHF. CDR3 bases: TGTGCCAGCAGCTCGGACATATCCATCCAGCCCCAGCATTTT. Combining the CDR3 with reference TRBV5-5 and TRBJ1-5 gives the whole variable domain DAGVTQSPTHLIKTRGQQVTLRCSPISGHKSVSWYQQVLGQGPQFIFQYYEKEERGRGNFPDRFSARQFPNYSSELNVNALLLGDSALYLCASSSDISIQPQHFGDGTRLSIL.

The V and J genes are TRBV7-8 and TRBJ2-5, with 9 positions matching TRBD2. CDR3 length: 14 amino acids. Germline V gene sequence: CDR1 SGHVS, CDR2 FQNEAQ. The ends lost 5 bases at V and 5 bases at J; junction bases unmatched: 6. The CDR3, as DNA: TGTGCCAGCAGCCCCGCGGGGGGGCGTGAGACCCAGTACTTC. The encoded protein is CASSPAGGRETQYF.

The CDR3 protein is CASSYESSGGREQYF. In DNA, the CDR3 is TGTGCCAGCAGTTACGAGTCTAGCGGGGGAAGAGAGCAGTACTTC. V usage is TRBV6-6 and J usage is TRBJ2-7; 10 bases agree with TRBD2. Germline lookup yields CDR1 MNHNY and CDR2 SVGAGI (reference sequence). With V trimmed by 2 bases and J by 7 bases, 8 bases remained unmatched. The CDR3 is 15 amino acids.

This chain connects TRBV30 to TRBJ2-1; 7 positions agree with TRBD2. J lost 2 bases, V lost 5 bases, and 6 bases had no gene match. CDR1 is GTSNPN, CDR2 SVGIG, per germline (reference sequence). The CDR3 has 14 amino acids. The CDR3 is CAWGTGGAYNEQFF. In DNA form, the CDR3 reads TGTGCCTGGGGGACTGGGGGGGCCTACAATGAGCAGTTCTTC.

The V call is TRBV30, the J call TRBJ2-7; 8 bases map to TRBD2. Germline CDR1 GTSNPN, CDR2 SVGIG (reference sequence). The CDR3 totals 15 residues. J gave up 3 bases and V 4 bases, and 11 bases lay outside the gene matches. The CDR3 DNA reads TGTGCCTGGACCGCAGGTAGCGGGACGCTCTACGAGCAGTACTTC. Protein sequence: CAWTAGSGTLYEQYF.